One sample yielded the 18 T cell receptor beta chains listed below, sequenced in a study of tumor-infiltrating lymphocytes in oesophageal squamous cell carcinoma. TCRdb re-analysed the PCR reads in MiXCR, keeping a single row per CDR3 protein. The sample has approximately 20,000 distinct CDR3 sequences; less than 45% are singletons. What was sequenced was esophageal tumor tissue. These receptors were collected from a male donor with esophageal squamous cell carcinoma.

CDR3 residues: CASSSLHRNEKLFF. In DNA, the CDR3 is TGTGCCAGCAGCTCGCTTCACCGTAATGAAAAACTGTTTTTT. This chain uses TRBV7-6 with TRBJ1-4; D is unclear. Germline V CDR1 and CDR2: SGHVS, FNYEAQ. The CDR3 is made up of 14 amino acids. V shed 4 bases and J shed 4 bases, with 10 bases lying between them.

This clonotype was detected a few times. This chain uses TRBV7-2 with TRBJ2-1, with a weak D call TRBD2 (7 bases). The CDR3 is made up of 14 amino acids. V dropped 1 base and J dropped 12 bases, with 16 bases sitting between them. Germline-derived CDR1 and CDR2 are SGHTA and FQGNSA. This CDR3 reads CASSLEGRGTSQFF. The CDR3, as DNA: TGTGCCAGCAGCTTAGAAGGGCGGGGGACATCGCAGTTCTTC.

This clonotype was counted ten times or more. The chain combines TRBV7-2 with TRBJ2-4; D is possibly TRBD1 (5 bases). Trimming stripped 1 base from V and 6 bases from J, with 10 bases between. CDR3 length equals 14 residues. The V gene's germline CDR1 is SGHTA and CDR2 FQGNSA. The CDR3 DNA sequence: TGTGCCAGCAGCTTAGGGACCGACAGAAACATTCAGTACTTC. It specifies CASSLGTDRNIQYF.

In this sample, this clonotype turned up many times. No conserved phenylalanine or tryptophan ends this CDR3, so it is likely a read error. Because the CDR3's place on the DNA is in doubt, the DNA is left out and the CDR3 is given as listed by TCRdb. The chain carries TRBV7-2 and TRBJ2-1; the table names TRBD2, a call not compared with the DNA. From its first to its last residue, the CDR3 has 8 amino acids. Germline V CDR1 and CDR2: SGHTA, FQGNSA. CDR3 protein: CASSSRLP.

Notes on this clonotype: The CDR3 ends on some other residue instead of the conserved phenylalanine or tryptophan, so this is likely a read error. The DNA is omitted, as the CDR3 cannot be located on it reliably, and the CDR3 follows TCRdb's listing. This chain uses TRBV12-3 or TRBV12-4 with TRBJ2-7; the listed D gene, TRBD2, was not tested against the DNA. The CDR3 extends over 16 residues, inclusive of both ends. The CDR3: CASSFGGPLGPQHFGD.

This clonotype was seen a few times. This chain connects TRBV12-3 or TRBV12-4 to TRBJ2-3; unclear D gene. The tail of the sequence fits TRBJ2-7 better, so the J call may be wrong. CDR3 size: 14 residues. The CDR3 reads CASSLGRWGYEQYF. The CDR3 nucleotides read TGTGCCAGCAGCCTAGGACGGTGGGGCTACGAGCAGTACTTC.

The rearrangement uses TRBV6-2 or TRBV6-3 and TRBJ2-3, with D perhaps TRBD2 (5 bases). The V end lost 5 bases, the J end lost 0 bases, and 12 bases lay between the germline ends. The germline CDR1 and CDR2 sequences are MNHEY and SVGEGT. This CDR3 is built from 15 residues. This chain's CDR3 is CASSDPGKSTDTQYF. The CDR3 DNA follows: TGTGCCAGCAGTGACCCGGGAAAGAGCACAGATACGCAGTATTTT.

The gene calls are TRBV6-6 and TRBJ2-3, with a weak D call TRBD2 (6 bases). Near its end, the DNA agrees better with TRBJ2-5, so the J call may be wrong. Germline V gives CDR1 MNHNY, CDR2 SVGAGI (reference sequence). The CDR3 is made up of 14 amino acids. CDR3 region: CASSYSGGGETQYF. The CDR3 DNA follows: TGTGCCAGCAGTTACTCGGGGGGAGGAGAGACCCAGTACTTC.

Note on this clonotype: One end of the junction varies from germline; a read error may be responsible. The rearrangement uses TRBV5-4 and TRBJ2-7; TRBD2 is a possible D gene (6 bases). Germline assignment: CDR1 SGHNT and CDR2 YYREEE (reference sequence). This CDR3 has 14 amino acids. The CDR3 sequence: CASSLGREFDEQYF. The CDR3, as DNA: TGCGCCAGCAGCTTGGGTCGGGAGTTCGATGAGCAGTACTTC.

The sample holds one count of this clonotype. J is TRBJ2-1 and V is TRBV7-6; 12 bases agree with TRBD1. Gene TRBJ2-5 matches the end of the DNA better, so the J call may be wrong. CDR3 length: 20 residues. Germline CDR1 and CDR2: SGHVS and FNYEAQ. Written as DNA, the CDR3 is TGTGCCAGCAGCTTAATTTGGGCCCGGGACAGGGGGCTATGGGGAGAGACCCAGTACTTC. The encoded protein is CASSLIWARDRGLWGETQYF.

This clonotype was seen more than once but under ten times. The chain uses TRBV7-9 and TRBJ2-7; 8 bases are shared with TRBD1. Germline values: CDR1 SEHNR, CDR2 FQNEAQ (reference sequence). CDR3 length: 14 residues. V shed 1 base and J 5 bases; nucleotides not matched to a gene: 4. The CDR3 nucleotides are TGTGCCAGCAGCTTAGGGACAGGGAGCCACGAGCAGTACTTC. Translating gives CASSLGTGSHEQYF.

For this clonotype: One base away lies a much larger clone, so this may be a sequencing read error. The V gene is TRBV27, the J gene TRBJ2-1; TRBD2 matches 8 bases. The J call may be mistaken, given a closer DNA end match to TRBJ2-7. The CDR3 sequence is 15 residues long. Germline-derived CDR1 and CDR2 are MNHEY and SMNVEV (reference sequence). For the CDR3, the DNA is TGTGCCAGCAGCACTAAAGGGACTAGAGTGATTGAGCAGTACTTC. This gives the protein CASSTKGTRVIEQYF.

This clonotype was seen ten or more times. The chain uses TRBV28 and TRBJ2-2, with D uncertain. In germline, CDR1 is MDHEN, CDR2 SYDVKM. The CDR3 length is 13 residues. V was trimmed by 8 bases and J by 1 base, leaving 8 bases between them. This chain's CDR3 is CASETRNTGELFF. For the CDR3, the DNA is TGTGCCAGCGAGACACGGAACACCGGGGAGCTGTTTTTT. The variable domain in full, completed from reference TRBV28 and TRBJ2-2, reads DVKVTQSSRYLVKRTGEKVFLECVQDMDHENMFWYRQDPGLGLRLIYFSYDVKMKEKGDIPEGYSVSREKKERFSLILESASTNQTSMYLCASETRNTGELFFGEGSRLTVL.

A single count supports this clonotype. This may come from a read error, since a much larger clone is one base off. This CDR3 is CASSLAGVGNERYF. The CDR3, as DNA: TGTGCCAGCAGTTTAGCGGGAGTAGGAAATGAGCGGTACTTC. The chain links TRBV12-3 or TRBV12-4 to TRBJ2-7; TRBD2 might be the D (5 bases). CDR3 size: 14 residues.

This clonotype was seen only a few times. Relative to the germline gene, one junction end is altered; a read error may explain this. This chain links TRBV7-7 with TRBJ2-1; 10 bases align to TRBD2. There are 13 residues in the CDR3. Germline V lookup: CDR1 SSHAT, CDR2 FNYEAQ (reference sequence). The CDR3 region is CASSPRTSGEQFF. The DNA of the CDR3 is TGTGCTAGCAGCCCTAGGACTAGCGGTGAGCAGTTCTTC.

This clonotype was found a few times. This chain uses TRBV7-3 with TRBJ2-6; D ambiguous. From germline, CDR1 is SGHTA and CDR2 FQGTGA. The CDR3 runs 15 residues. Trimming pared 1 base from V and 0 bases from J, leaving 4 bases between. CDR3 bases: TGTGCCAGCAGCTTAATGTCCTCTGGGGCCAACGTCCTGACTTTC. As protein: CASSLMSSGANVLTF.

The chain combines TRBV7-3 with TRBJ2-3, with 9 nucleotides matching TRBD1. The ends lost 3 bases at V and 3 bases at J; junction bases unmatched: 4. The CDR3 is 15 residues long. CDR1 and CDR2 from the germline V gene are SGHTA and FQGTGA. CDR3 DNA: TGTGCCAGCAGCTTGACGGGACAGGGAACAGATACGCAGTATTTT. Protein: CASSLTGQGTDTQYF.

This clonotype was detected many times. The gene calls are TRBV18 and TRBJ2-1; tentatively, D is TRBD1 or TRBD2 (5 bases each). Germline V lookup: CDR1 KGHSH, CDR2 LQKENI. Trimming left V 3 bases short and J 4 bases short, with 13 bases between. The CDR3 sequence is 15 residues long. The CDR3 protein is CASSPGDGGYNEQFF. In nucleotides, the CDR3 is TGTGCCAGCTCACCCGGGGACGGAGGATACAATGAGCAGTTCTTC.